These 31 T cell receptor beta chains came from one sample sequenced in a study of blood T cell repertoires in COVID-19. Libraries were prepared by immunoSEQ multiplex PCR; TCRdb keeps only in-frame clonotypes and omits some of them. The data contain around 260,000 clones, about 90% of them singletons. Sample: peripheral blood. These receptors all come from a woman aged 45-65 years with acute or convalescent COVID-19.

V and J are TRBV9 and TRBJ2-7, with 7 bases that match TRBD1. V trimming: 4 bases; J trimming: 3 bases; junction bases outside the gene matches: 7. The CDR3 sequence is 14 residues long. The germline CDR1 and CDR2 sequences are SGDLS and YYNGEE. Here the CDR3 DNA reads TGTGCCAGCAGCCCCAGAGGGGGCAACTACGAGCAGTACTTC. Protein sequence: CASSPRGGNYEQYF.

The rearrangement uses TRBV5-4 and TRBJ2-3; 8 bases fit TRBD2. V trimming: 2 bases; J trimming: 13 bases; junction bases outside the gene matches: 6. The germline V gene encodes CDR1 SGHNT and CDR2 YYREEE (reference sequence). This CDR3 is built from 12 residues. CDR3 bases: TGTGCCAGCAGCTTAGGCGGGAGGAACGAGTATTTT. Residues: CASSLGGRNEYF.

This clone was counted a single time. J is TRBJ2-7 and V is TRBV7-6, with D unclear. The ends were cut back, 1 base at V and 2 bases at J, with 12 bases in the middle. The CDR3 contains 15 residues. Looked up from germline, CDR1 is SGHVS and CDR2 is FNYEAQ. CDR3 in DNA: TGTGCCAGCAGCTTAGAGCAGGCACTGACCTACGAGCAGTACTTC. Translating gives CASSLEQALTYEQYF.

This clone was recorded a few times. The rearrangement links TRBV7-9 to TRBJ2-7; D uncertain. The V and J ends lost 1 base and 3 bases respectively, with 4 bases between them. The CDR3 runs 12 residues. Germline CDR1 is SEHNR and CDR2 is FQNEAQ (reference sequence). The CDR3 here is CASSLVSYEQYF. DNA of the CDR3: TGTGCCAGCAGCTTAGTTAGCTACGAGCAGTACTTC.

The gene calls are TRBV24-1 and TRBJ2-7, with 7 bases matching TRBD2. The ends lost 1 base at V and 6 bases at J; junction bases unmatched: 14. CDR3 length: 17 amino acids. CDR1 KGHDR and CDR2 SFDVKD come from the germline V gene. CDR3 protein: CATSDFLAGRAFGEQYF. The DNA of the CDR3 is TGTGCCACCAGTGATTTTTTGGCAGGGAGGGCGTTTGGCGAGCAGTACTTC.

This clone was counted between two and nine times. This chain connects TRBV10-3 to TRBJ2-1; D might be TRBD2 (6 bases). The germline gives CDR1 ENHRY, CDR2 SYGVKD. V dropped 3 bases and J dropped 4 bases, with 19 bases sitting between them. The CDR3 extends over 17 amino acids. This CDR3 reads CAISDAGRKGWYNEQFF. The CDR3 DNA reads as TGTGCCATCAGTGATGCGGGGAGGAAAGGGTGGTACAATGAGCAGTTCTTC.

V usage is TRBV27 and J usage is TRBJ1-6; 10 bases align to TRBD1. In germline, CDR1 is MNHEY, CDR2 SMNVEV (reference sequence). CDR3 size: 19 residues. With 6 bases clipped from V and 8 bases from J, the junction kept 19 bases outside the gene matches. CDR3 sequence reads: CASSNKTIGTGVFYSPLHF. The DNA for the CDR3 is TGTGCCAGCAGCAACAAAACCATAGGGACAGGGGTGTTTTATTCACCCCTCCACTTT.

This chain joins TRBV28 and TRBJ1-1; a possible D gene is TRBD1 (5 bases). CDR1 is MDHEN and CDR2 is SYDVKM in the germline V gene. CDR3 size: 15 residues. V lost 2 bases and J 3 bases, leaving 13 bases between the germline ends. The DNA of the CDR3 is TGTGCCAGCAGTTTAGGGGAGGGACGTTACACTGAAGCTTTCTTT. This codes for CASSLGEGRYTEAFF. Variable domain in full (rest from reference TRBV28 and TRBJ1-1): DVKVTQSSRYLVKRTGEKVFLECVQDMDHENMFWYRQDPGLGLRLIYFSYDVKMKEKGDIPEGYSVSREKKERFSLILESASTNQTSMYLCASSLGEGRYTEAFFGQGTRLTVV.

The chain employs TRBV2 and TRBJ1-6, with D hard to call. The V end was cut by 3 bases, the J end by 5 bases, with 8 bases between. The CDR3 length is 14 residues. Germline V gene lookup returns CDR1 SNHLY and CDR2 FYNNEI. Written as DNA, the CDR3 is TGTGCCAGCAGTGAGAGGCGGGATAATTCACCCCTCCACTTT. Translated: CASSERRDNSPLHF.

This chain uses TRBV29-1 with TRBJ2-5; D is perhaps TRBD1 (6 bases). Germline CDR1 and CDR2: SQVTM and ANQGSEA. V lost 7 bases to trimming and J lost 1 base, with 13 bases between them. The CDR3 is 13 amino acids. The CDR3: CSAGRTAQETQYF. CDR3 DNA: TGCAGCGCCGGACGGACAGCCCAAGAGACCCAGTACTTC.

In DNA form, the CDR3 reads TGTGCCACCAGCAGTTCTCGATATGTTAGTGAGACCCAGTACTTC. It is translated as CATSSSRYVSETQYF. The chain recombines TRBV15 with TRBJ2-5; no reliable D call. The CDR3 is 15 residues long. Trimming cost V 3 bases and J 5 bases, with 16 bases left between them. CDR1 is LNHNV, CDR2 YYDKDF, per germline (reference sequence).

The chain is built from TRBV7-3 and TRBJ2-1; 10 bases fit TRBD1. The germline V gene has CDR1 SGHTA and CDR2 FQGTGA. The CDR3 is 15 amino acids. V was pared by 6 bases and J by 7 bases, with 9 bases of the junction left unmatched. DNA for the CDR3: TGTGCCAGCAGTCGGGGGACAGGGGCGTCTAATGAGCAGTTCTTC. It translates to CASSRGTGASNEQFF.

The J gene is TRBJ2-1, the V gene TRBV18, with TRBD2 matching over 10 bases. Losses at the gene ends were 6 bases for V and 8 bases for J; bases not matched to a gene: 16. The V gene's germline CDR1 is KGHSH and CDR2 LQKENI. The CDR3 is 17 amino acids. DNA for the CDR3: TGTGCCAGCTCCCTAATCGGGGCTAGCGGGAGTTTGGATGAGCAGTTCTTC. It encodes CASSLIGASGSLDEQFF.

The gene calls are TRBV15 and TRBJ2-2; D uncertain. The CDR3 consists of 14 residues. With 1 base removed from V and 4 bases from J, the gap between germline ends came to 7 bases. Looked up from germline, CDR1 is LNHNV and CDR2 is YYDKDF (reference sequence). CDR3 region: CATSRVRSTGELFF. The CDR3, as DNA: TGTGCCACCAGCAGAGTTCGGTCCACCGGGGAGCTGTTTTTT.

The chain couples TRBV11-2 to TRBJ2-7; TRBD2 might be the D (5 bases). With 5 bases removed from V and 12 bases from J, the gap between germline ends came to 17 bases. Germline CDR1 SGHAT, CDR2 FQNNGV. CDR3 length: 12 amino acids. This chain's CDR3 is CASSLDPGGWYF. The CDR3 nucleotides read TGTGCCAGCAGCCTTGACCCCGGCGGGTGGTACTTC.

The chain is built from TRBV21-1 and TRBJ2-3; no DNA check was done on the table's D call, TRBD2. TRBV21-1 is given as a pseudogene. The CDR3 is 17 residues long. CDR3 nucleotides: TGTGCCAGCAGGCTAGCGGGAGGGCGTAAAAAGGCAGATACGCAGTATTTT. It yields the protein CASRLAGGRKKADTQYF.

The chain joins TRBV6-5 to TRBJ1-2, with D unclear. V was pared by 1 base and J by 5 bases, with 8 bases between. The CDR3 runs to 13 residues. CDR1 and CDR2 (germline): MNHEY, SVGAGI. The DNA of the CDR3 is TGTGCCAGCAGTTACTTGAGGGAGTATGGCTACACCTTC. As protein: CASSYLREYGYTF.

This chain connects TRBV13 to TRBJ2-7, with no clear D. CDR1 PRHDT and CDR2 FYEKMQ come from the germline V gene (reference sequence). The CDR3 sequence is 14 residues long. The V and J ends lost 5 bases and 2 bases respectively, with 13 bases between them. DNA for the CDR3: TGTGCCAGCAGCCGCTCGCAGGTCCCCTACGAGCAGTACTTC. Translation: CASSRSQVPYEQYF. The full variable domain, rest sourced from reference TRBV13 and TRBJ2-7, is AAGVIQSPRHLIKEKRETATLKCYPIPRHDTVYWYQQGPGQDPQFLISFYEKMQSDKGSIPDRFSAQQFSDYHSELNMSSLELGDSALYFCASSRSQVPYEQYFGPGTRLTVT.

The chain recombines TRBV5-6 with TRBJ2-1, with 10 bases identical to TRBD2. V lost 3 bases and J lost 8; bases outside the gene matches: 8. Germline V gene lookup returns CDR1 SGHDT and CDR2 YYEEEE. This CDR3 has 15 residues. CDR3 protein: CASSWTGTSAYEQFF. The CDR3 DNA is TGTGCCAGCAGCTGGACCGGGACTAGCGCCTATGAGCAGTTCTTC. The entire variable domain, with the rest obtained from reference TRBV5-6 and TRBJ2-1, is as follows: DAGVTQSPTHLIKTRGQQVTLRCSPKSGHDTVSWYQQALGQGPQFIFQYYEEEERQRGNFPDRFSGHQFPNYSSELNVNALLLGDSALYLCASSWTGTSAYEQFFGPGTRLTVL.

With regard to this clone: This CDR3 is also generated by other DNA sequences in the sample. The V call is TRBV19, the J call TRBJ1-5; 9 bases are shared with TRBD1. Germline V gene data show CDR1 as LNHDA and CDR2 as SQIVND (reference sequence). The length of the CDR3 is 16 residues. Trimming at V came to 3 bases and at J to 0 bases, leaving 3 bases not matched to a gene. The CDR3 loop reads CASSIGTGNSNQPQHF. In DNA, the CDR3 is TGTGCCAGTAGTATTGGGACAGGGAATAGCAATCAGCCCCAGCATTTT.

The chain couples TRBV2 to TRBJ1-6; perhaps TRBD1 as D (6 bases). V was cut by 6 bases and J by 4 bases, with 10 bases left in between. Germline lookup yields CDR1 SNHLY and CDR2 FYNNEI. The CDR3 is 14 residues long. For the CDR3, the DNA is TGTGCCAGCAGGGGGGCATCTTATAATTCACCCCTCCACTTT. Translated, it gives CASRGASYNSPLHF.

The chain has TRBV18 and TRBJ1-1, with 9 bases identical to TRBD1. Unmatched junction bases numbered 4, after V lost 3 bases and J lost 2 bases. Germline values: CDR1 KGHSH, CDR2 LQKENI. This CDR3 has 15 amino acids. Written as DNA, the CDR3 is TGTGCCAGCTCACCGATGGACAGGGGAAACACTGAAGCTTTCTTT. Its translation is CASSPMDRGNTEAFF.

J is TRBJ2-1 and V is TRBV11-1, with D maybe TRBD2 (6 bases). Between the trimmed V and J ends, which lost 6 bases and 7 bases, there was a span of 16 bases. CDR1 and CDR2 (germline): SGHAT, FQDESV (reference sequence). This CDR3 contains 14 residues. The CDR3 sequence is CASSGGIAGNEQFF. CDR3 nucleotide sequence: TGTGCCAGCAGTGGGGGGATAGCTGGAAATGAGCAGTTCTTC.

CDR3 nucleotides: TGTGCCATCAGAGGCAGGGACATGGACGAGCAGTACTTC. Its translation: CAIRGRDMDEQYF. This chain uses TRBV10-3 with TRBJ2-7; a weak D match, TRBD1 (6 bases). The germline V gene encodes CDR1 ENHRY and CDR2 SYGVKD. V was trimmed by 6 bases and J by 5 bases, leaving 14 bases between them. The CDR3 is made up of 13 amino acids.

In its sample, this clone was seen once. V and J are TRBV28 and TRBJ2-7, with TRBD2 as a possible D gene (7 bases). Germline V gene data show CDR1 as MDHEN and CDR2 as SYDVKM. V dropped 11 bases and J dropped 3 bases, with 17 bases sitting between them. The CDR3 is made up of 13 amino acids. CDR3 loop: CALHGGGDYEQYF. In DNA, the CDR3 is TGTGCCCTACACGGAGGGGGGGACTACGAGCAGTACTTC.

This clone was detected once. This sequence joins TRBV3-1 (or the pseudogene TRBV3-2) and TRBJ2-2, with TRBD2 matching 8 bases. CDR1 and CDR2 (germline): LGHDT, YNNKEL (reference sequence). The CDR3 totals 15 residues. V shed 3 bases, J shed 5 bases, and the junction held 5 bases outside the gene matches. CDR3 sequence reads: CASSQSGSGTGELFF. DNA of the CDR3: TGTGCCAGCAGCCAGAGCGGGAGTGGAACCGGGGAGCTGTTTTTT.

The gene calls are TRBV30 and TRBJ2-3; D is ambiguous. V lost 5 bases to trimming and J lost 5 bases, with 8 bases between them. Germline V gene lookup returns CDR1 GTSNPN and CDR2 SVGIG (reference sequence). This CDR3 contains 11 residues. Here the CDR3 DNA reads TGTGCCTGGGGCAACGGAGATACGCAGTATTTT. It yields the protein CAWGNGDTQYF.

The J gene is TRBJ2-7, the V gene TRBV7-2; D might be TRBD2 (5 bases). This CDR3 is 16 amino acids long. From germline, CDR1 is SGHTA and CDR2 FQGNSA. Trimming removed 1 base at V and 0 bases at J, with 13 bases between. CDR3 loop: CASSLVVVGSSYEQYF. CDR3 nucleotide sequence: TGTGCCAGCAGCTTAGTAGTAGTGGGGAGCTCCTACGAGCAGTACTTC.

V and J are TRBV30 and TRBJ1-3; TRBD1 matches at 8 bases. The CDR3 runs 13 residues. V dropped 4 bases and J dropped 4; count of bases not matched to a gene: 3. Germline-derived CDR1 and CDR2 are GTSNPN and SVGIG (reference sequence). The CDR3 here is CAWKQGAGNTIYF. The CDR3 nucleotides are TGTGCCTGGAAGCAGGGGGCGGGAAACACCATATATTTT.

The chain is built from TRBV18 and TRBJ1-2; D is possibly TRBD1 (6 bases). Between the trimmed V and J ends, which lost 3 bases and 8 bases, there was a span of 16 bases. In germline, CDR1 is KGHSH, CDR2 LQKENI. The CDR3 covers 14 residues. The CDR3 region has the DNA TGTGCCAGCTCACCCACGGGGGGGCCCGTCGGCTACACCTTC. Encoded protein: CASSPTGGPVGYTF. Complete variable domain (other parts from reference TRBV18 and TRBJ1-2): NAGVMQNPRHLVRRRGQEARLRCSPMKGHSHVYWYRQLPEEGLKFMVYLQKENIIDESGMPKERFSAEFPKEGPSILRIQQVVRGDSAAYFCASSPTGGPVGYTFGSGTRLTVV.

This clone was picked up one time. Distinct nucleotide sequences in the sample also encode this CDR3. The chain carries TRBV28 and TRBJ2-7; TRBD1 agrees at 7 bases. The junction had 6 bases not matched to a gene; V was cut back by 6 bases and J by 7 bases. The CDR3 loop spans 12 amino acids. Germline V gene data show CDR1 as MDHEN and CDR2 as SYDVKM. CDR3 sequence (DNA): TGTGCCAGCAGCCTACCCAGGGGGGAGCAGTACTTC. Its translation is CASSLPRGEQYF.